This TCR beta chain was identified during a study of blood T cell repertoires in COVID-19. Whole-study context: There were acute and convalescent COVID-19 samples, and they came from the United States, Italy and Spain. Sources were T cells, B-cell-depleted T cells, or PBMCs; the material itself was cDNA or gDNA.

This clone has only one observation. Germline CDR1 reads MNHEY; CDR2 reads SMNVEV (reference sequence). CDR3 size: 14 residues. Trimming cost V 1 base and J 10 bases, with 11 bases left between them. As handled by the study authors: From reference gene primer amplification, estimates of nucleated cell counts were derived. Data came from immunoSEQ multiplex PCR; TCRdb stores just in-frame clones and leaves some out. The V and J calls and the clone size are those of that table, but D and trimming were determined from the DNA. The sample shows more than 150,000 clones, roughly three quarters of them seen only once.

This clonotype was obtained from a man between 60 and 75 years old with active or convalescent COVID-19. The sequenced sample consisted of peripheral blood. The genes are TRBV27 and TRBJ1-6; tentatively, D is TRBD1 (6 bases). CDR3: CASSLLGARSPLHF. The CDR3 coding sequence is TGTGCCAGCAGTTTATTGGGGGCTAGGTCACCCCTCCACTTT.